Listed below are T cell receptor beta chains from one sample, sequenced in a study of graft-versus-host responses after intestinal transplantation. Assay: immunoSEQ multiplex PCR; the TCRdb copy retains only in-frame clones and omits some. In the table there are about 88,000 clones, about 94% of which are singletons. Antigens for these TCRs are unknown. The source material was unstimulated CD4+ T cells sorted from spleen or lymph node cells, sampled before transplant. These receptors came from a human donor who was the organ donor for an intestinal transplant. The CDR3 runs from the conserved cysteine through the conserved F or W. Each record gives: clone size, V gene, D gene, J gene, CDR3 protein, CDR3 DNA. A D gene is named only where the DNA matches it firmly. Size tells how often a clone was seen (once, few, many) or the class of an expanded clone, and some rows leave it out.

-,TRBV6-1,-,TRBJ1-5,CASSEVVSRRSNQPQHF,TGTGCCAGCAGTGAAGTCGTATCGAGACGGAGCAATCAGCCCCAGCATTTT
-,TRBV6-1,TRBD1,TRBJ1-3,CASSEPGQGNTIYF,TGTGCCAGCAGTGAACCGGGACAGGGAAACACCATATATTTT
-,TRBV4-1,TRBD1,TRBJ1-1,CASSQVRGPMNTEAFF,TGCGCCAGCAGCCAAGTCAGGGGGCCAATGAACACTGAAGCTTTCTTT
-,TRBV6-5,-,TRBJ2-5,CADHSGQETQYF,TGTGCCGACCATAGCGGCCAAGAGACCCAGTACTTC
-,TRBV6-5,-,TRBJ1-6,CASSYGQGGSPLHF,TGTGCCAGCAGTTACGGGCAGGGAGGTTCACCCCTCCACTTT
-,TRBV19,TRBD1,TRBJ1-2,CASSSGQGNYGYTF,TGTGCCAGTAGTTCGGGACAGGGGAACTATGGCTACACCTTC
-,TRBV11-2,-,TRBJ1-6,CASSPTQGYNSPLHF,TGTGCCAGCAGCCCTACCCAGGGGTATAATTCACCCCTCCACTTT
-,TRBV19,-,TRBJ1-3,CASRGRNGNTIYF,TGTGCCAGTAGAGGTCGAAATGGAAACACCATATATTTT
-,TRBV15,TRBD1,TRBJ2-4,CATSGGQVIAKNIQYF,TGTGCCACCAGCGGGGGACAGGTCATAGCCAAAAACATTCAGTACTTC
-,TRBV2,TRBD1,TRBJ2-4,CASSEGDRKNIQYF,TGTGCCAGCAGTGAAGGGGACAGAAAAAACATTCAGTACTTC
-,TRBV5-8,-,TRBJ2-5,CASTLDHPSGTQYF,TGTGCCAGCACCCTAGACCACCCGTCGGGGACCCAGTACTTC
-,TRBV11-2,-,TRBJ1-2,CASSLDGGRGYTF,TGTGCCAGCAGCTTAGATGGGGGGCGCGGCTACACCTTC
-,TRBV18,-,TRBJ1-2,CASSASQGQVYGYTF,TGTGCCAGCTCAGCTTCGCAGGGACAAGTATATGGCTACACCTTC
-,TRBV27,-,TRBJ2-3,CASSRNTDTQYF,TGTGCCAGCAGTCGTAATACAGATACGCAGTATTTT
-,TRBV11-3,-,TRBJ1-1,CASSLGAYTEAFF,TGTGCCAGCAGCTTAGGGGCCTACACTGAAGCTTTCTTT
-,TRBV6-6,-,TRBJ2-3,CASSYPRGGGTDTQYF,TGTGCCAGCAGTTACCCTCGGGGTGGGGGAACAGATACGCAGTATTTT
-,TRBV5-1,TRBD1,TRBJ2-7,CASSYGTGTSYEQYF,TGCGCCAGCAGCTATGGGACAGGAACATCCTACGAGCAGTACTTC
-,TRBV6-1,-,TRBJ1-3,CAFRPSSAGNTIYF,TGTGCCTTCCGGCCGTCCAGTGCGGGAAACACCATATATTTT
-,TRBV7-2,TRBD2,TRBJ2-2,CASSREGLRGGELFF,TGTGCCAGCAGCAGAGAGGGACTACGAGGCGGGGAGCTGTTTTTT
-,TRBV29-1,-,TRBJ2-5,CSVELATRTQYF,TGCAGCGTTGAATTAGCTACGCGGACCCAGTACTTC
-,TRBV5-1,-,TRBJ2-3,CASSLGAGTGQTDTQYF,TGCGCCAGCAGCTTGGGGGCCGGGACCGGGCAGACAGATACGCAGTATTTT
-,TRBV29-1,-,TRBJ1-1,CSVVGREAFF,TGCAGCGTTGTAGGTCGGGAGGCTTTCTTT
-,TRBV5-1,TRBD2,TRBJ2-5,CASSLGTSGETQYF,TGCGCCAGCAGCTTGGGGACTAGCGGGGAGACCCAGTACTTC
-,TRBV19,-,TRBJ2-6,CASSIGAGANVLTF,TGTGCCAGTAGTATAGGGGCTGGGGCCAACGTCCTGACTTTC
-,TRBV4-1,-,TRBJ2-5,CASSHGPPGTQYF,TGCGCCAGCAGCCATGGACCCCCCGGGACCCAGTACTTC
-,TRBV2,-,TRBJ2-3,CASSGLPGGDTQYF,TGTGCCAGCAGTGGGCTGCCGGGTGGAGATACGCAGTATTTT
few,TRBV27,-,TRBJ1-5,CASSGGSQNQPQHF,TGTGCCAGCAGTGGGGGCTCCCAAAATCAGCCCCAGCATTTT
-,TRBV7-2,-,TRBJ2-7,CASRAGRGSYEQYF,TGTGCCAGCAGAGCTGGCAGGGGCTCCTACGAGCAGTACTTC
-,TRBV6-6,-,TRBJ2-7,CASSYSRGTSYEQYF,TGTGCCAGCAGTTACTCACGGGGGACCAGCTACGAGCAGTACTTC
-,TRBV18,-,TRBJ2-1,CASSQNNEQFF,TGTGCCAGCTCACAAAACAATGAGCAGTTCTTC
-,TRBV19,TRBD2,TRBJ2-7,CASSISLAGTGYEQYF,TGTGCCAGTAGTATATCTCTAGCGGGGACCGGGTACGAGCAGTACTTC
-,TRBV2,-,TRBJ1-5,CASSSDTNQPQHF,TGTGCCAGCAGTTCGGACACCAATCAGCCCCAGCATTTT
-,TRBV27,-,TRBJ2-4,CASSSTLILAKNIQYF,TGTGCCAGCAGTTCCACACTCATACTAGCCAAAAACATTCAGTACTTC
once,TRBV6-1,TRBD1,TRBJ2-5,CASSRDRGRETQYF,TGTGCCAGCAGCCGGGACAGGGGTCGTGAGACCCAGTACTTC
-,TRBV4-1,-,TRBJ2-1,CASSQIQGVNEQFF,TGCGCCAGCAGCCAAATACAGGGTGTCAATGAGCAGTTCTTC